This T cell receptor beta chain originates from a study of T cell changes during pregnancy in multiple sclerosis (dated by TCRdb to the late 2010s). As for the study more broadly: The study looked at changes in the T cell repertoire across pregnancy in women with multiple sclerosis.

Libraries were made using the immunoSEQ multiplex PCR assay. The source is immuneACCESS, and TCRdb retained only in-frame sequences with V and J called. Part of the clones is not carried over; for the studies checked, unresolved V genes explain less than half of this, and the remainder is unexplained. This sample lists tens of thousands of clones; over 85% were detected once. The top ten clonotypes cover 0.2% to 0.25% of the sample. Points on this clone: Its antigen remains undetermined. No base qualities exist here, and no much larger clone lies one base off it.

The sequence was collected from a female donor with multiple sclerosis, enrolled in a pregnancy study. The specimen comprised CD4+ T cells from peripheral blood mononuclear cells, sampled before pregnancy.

In nucleotide form, the sequence is TGTGCCAGCAGCACCAGGACAGGGCTTCGCAACATTCAGTACTTC. Protein translation: CASSTRTGLRNIQYF. The V gene is TRBV7-2 and the J gene is TRBJ2-4; the junction holds 8 bases that match TRBD1. The CDR3 runs 15 amino acids, cysteine and phenylalanine included. Here the CDR3 DNA is all that survives: 45 bases in frame from base 1. The germline V gene provides CDR1 SGHTA and CDR2 FQGNSA. After removal of 5 bases from V and 7 bases from J, the junction retains 10 bases not matched to a gene.